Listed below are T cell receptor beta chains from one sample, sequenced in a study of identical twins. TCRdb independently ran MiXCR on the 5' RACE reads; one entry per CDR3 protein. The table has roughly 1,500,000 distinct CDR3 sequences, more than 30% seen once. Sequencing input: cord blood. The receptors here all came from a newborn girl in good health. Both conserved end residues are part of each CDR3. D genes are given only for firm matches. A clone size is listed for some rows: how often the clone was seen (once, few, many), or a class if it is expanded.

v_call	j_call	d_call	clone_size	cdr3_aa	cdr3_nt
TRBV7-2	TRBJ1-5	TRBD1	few	CASSLSGTVPNQPQHF	TGTGCCAGCAGCTTGTCCGGGACAGTCCCCAATCAGCCCCAGCATTTT
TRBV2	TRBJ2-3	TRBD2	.	CVSRKKGIGLAGDGTQYF	TGTGTCAGCAGAAAGAAAGGGATCGGGTTAGCGGGAGACGGTACGCAGTATTTT
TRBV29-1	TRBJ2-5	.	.	CSVGGLSYQETQYF	TGCAGCGTTGGGGGCCTGAGCTACCAAGAGACCCAGTACTTC
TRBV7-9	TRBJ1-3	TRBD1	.	CASRPDRVGGNTIYF	TGTGCCAGCAGACCCGACAGGGTTGGTGGAAACACCATATATTTT
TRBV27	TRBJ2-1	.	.	CASATPPYNEQFF	TGTGCCAGCGCGACTCCCCCCTACAATGAGCAGTTCTTC
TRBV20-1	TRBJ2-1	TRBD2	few	CSAPSGTSGTMKQFF	TGCAGTGCCCCATCCGGGACTAGCGGTACAATGAAGCAGTTCTTC
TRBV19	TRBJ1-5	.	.	CASSILGNSNQPQHF	TGTGCCAGTAGTATTTTGGGGAATAGCAATCAGCCCCAGCATTTT
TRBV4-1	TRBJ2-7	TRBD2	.	CASSQGGLAGASSYNEQYF	TGCGCCAGCAGCCAAGGGGGACTAGCGGGAGCCAGCTCCTACAATGAGCAGTACTTC
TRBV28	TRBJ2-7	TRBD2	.	CASRIVAGVGYEQYF	TGTGCCAGCAGAATAGTAGCGGGAGTGGGCTACGAGCAGTACTTC
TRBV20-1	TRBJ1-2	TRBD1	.	CSASTGQGKGGYTF	TGCAGTGCTTCCACGGGACAGGGGAAGGGTGGCTACACCTTC
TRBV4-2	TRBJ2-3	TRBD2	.	CASSQEIGASGRPDTQYF	TGTGCCAGCAGCCAAGAAATAGGGGCTAGCGGGAGACCAGATACGCAGTATTTT
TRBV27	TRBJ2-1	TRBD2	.	CATTGLSGVYNGQFF	TGTGCCACCACGGGCCTTAGCGGGGTATACAATGGGCAGTTCTTC
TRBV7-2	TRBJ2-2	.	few	CASSLLSNTGELFF	TGTGCCAGCAGCTTACTTTCTAACACCGGGGAGCTGTTTTTT
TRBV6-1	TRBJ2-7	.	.	CASRSAAGYKDEQYF	TGTGCCAGCAGGTCTGCGGCGGGATATAAGGACGAGCAGTACTTC
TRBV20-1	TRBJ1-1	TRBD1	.	CSAPTGRNTEAFF	TGCAGTGCTCCGACAGGGCGGAACACTGAAGCTTTCTTT
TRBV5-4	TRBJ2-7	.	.	CASSAALSYEQYF	TGTGCCAGCAGCGCCGCGCTTTCCTACGAGCAGTACTTC
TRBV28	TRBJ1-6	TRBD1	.	CASSLLGQGGNSPPHF	TGTGCCAGCAGTTTACTAGGACAGGGTGGAAATTCACCCCCCCACTTT
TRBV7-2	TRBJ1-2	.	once	CAGSLETVDYGYTF	TGTGCCGGCAGCTTAGAGACAGTGGACTATGGCTACACCTTC
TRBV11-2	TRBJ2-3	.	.	CASSLKASSTDTQYF	TGTGCCAGCAGCTTAAAGGCTTCTAGCACAGATACGCAGTATTTT
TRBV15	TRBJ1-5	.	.	CAASRDARTIGNQPQHF	TGTGCCGCCAGCAGAGATGCCCGCACGATAGGGAATCAGCCCCAGCATTTT
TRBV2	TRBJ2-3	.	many	CASRGLTDTQYF	TGTGCCAGCAGGGGACTCACAGATACGCAGTATTTT
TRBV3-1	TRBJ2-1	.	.	CASSRDPVQYNEQFF	TGTGCCAGCAGTCGAGACCCAGTTCAATACAATGAGCAGTTCTTC